This T cell receptor (beta chain) was captured in a study of blood T cell repertoires in COVID-19. CDR3 length: 12 amino acids. Repertoires were generated with immunoSEQ multiplex PCR, while TCRdb's copy carries only in-frame clones and drops some. This sample has 150,000 to 250,000 clones, with roughly 80% found just once. The table lists this clone with a count of one. Source material: PBMCs or T cells enriched from blood (not recorded which). The gene calls are TRBV21-1 and TRBJ2-1; TRBD2, as called in the table, went unchecked against the DNA. TRBV21-1 is a listed pseudogene. The clonotype comes from a man aged 35-49 years who had recovered from COVID-19. The CDR3 DNA follows: TGTGCCAGCAGCAAAGAATCCGATGAGCAGTTCTTC. Its protein product is CASSKESDEQFF.